Presented here are 8 T cell receptor beta chains from one specimen sequenced in a study of T-cell memory formation after mild COVID-19 (dated by TCRdb to the early 2020s). The library relied on 5' RACE. Sequencing took place on an Illumina NovaSeq 6000. TCRdb passed the public sequencing reads through fastp at Q25 and MiXCR, retaining productive beta sequences. Records with the same CDR3 protein are collapsed into one entry carrying the most frequent genes and DNA. This sample comprises approximately 300,000 distinct CDR3 sequences, just under 20% of them detected only once. The leading ten clones occupy under 25% of the sample. The sequencing sample was made of PBMCs or a T cell subset sorted from them (not recorded which). These receptors all stem from a man aged 18 to 29 who had mild COVID-19 (a few samples of this study predate the infection). The sample titles of this study are shuffled in the database, so cell type and time point are left out; the donor was told from shared clones.

The CDR3 here is CASSATSGGFNEQFF. Written as DNA, the CDR3 is TGTGCCAGCAGCGCTACTAGCGGGGGTTTCAATGAGCAGTTCTTC. The chain employs TRBV7-3 and TRBJ2-1; 11 bases are shared with TRBD2. CDR3 length: 15 amino acids. The germline V gene encodes CDR1 SGHTA and CDR2 FQGTGA. Trimming cost V 5 bases and J 6 bases; bases outside gene matches: 6.

V is TRBV18 and J is TRBJ2-1; D possibly corresponds to TRBD2 (7 bases). The ends were cut back, 2 bases at V and 2 bases at J, with 13 bases in the middle. Germline V CDR1 and CDR2: KGHSH, LQKENI. This CDR3 spans 16 amino acids. CDR3 in DNA: TGTGCCAGCTCACCATTTGGGGGGGGCCCCTACAATGAGCAGTTCTTC. It specifies CASSPFGGGPYNEQFF.

The V call is TRBV7-2, the J call TRBJ1-1; D is unresolved. CDR3 length equals 13 residues. Germline loops: CDR1 SGHTA, CDR2 FQGNSA. Trimming removed 2 bases at V and 11 bases at J, with 15 bases between. CDR3 in amino acids: CASSLIVEIGAFF. The CDR3 nucleotides are TGTGCCAGCAGCTTAATTGTGGAGATTGGGGCTTTCTTT.

The chain joins TRBV29-1 to TRBJ2-2; D unclear. The germline V gene encodes CDR1 SQVTM and CDR2 ANQGSEA. V was trimmed by 7 bases and J by 7 bases, leaving 10 bases between them. CDR3 length: 11 residues. The CDR3 nucleotides read TGCAGCGGCCTCGTTATCGGGGAGCTGTTTTTT. Its protein product is CSGLVIGELFF.

The rearrangement uses TRBV5-1 and TRBJ1-4; unclear D gene. The length of the CDR3 is 14 residues. V was clipped by 5 bases and J by 4 bases, with 12 bases between them. Germline loops: CDR1 SGHRS, CDR2 YFSETQ. Here the CDR3 reads CASRSGSDNEKLFF. In DNA form, the CDR3 reads TGCGCCAGCAGATCGGGGTCTGATAATGAAAAACTGTTTTTT.

This clonotype has just a few counts. The V call is TRBV11-2, the J call TRBJ2-3, with 13 bases that match TRBD2. V was clipped by 7 bases and J by 2 bases; unmatched bases: 12. The CDR3 totals 18 residues. Per germline, CDR1 SGHAT and CDR2 FQNNGV. CDR3 in amino acids: CASIPGGLAGSYTDTQYF. CDR3 DNA: TGTGCCAGCATCCCCGGGGGACTAGCGGGGTCCTACACAGATACGCAGTATTTT.

A few counts support this clonotype. The chain couples TRBV11-3 to TRBJ2-3, with 7 bases fitting TRBD1. This CDR3 is 15 amino acids long. V lost 1 base and J lost 2; bases outside the gene matches: 3. Per the germline V gene, CDR1 is SGHNT and CDR2 is YENEEA. The CDR3 region has the DNA TGTGCCAGCAGCTTAGCAGGGACAGCCACAGATACGCAGTATTTT. Amino acid sequence: CASSLAGTATDTQYF.

The rearrangement joins TRBV6-1 to TRBJ2-3, with D perhaps matching TRBD2 (6 bases). V lost 7 bases, J lost 1 base, and 12 bases lay in between. Per the germline V gene, CDR1 is MNHNS and CDR2 is SASEGT. CDR3 size: 14 residues. In DNA, the CDR3 is TGTGCCAGCATTAGGGACTTCCGCACAGATACGCAGTATTTT. Translation gives CASIRDFRTDTQYF.